What follows is one T cell receptor (beta chain) and its context. Its antigen is as yet unknown. V was clipped by 4 bases and J by 9 bases; unmatched bases: 15. Per the germline V gene, CDR1 is GTSNPN and CDR2 is SVGIG (reference sequence). The CDR3 covers 15 residues. This specimen comes from a study of siplizumab effects on memory and regulatory T cells. Overall study findings and caveats: In unstimulated cells, naive T cells appeared more diverse than memory T cells and seemed major alloresponse contributors. Roughly 75-95% of dividing CD4+ or CD8+ clones were without an attributable naive or memory phenotype.

Roughly 10^5 TCR templates underwent assay in each sample. Assay used: immunoSEQ multiplex PCR; TCRdb lists only in-frame clones, some missing. In the table there are some 87,000 clones, around 90% of which are singletons. Sequencing was done on a sample of CD4+ T cells sorted from blood. The chain is built from TRBV30 and TRBJ2-1, with TRBD2 identical over 7 bases. The receptor was isolated from a human donor in good health. In DNA, the CDR3 is TGTGCCTGGAACTCACTAGCGCGACCCCGGGGTGAGCAGTTCTTC. Its translation: CAWNSLARPRGEQFF.